This is a list of T cell receptor beta chains from one sample in a study of T cell changes during pregnancy in multiple sclerosis. Some clones are missing from TCRdb's copy, which holds only in-frame ones; the method was immunoSEQ multiplex PCR. The table records around 96,000 clones, 85% to 95% of them present only once. The sample in question was peripheral blood, obtained in the first trimester of pregnancy. The receptor set was obtained from a female donor with multiple sclerosis, enrolled in a pregnancy study. CDR3s include the opening cysteine and the closing phenylalanine or tryptophan. The D gene is left open where the match is weak. Size is omitted from some rows. Given values are once, few, many or a class for expanded clones.

size,V,J,D,DNA,CDR3
few,TRBV2,TRBJ2-5,TRBD2,TGTGCCAGCAGTGAAGCGACTAGCGGGGGGGAGACCCAGTACTTC,CASSEATSGGETQYF
NA,TRBV7-9,TRBJ2-5,TRBD1,TGTGCCAGCAGCTTACGAGGACAGGTCCAAGAGACCCAGTACTTC,CASSLRGQVQETQYF
NA,TRBV2,TRBJ2-5,TRBD2,TGTGCCAGCAGTCCCCCGGGACTAGTTACCCCCGCTACCCAGTACTTC,CASSPPGLVTPATQYF
NA,TRBV6-5,TRBJ2-7,NA,TGTGCCAGCAAGTTAGGAGGACCCTACGAGCAGTACTTC,CASKLGGPYEQYF
NA,TRBV7-3,TRBJ2-3,TRBD2,TGTGCCAGCAGCTTACTAGTCGGGGGGGCAGTAGATACGCAGTATTTT,CASSLLVGGAVDTQYF
NA,TRBV21-1,TRBJ1-2,NA,TGTGCCAGCAGCGCCCCGGACAGGCCTTCCAACTATGGCTACACCTTC,CASSAPDRPSNYGYTF
NA,TRBV27,TRBJ1-2,NA,TGTGCCAGCAGTTTGTCCATGAACTATGGCTACACCTTC,CASSLSMNYGYTF
NA,TRBV4-1,TRBJ2-5,TRBD2,TGCGCCAGCAGCCGACAGACTAGCCGAGGGTACCAAGAGACCCAGTACTTC,CASSRQTSRGYQETQYF
NA,TRBV15,TRBJ1-1,TRBD1,TGTGCCACCAGCGGCAGACAGGGGGCAAGGGAGACTGAAGCTTTCTTT,CATSGRQGARETEAFF
NA,TRBV25-1,TRBJ2-5,TRBD1,TGTGCCAGCAGTCAAGCCCCGGGACAGGGACCGCAAGAGACCCAGTACTTC,CASSQAPGQGPQETQYF
NA,TRBV28,TRBJ1-4,NA,TGTGCCAGCAGTTCACCGGGTCTTGTGGATGAAAAACTGTTTTTT,CASSSPGLVDEKLFF
NA,TRBV7-3,TRBJ2-1,NA,TGTGCCAGCAGCTTAGTCGAGTTAGCCTCCTACAATGAGCAGTTCTTC,CASSLVELASYNEQFF
NA,TRBV2,TRBJ1-6,NA,TGTGCCAGCAGTGGAACACCCATGGCACCCCTCCACTTT,CASSGTPMAPLHF
NA,TRBV27,TRBJ2-1,TRBD1,TGTGCCAGCACCTTCGGGACAGGGGGGGACAATGAGCAGTTCTTC,CASTFGTGGDNEQFF
once,TRBV6-1,TRBJ2-1,TRBD2,TGTGCCAGCAGTGTTCGACTAGCGGGGGGAGACAATGAGCAGTTCTTC,CASSVRLAGGDNEQFF
once,TRBV5-4,TRBJ2-7,TRBD2,TGTGCCAGCAGCTTGGGACTAGCGGGGCCCGCCGACTCCTACGAGCAGTACTTC,CASSLGLAGPADSYEQYF
NA,TRBV27,TRBJ1-2,NA,TGTGCCAGCAGTTTCGGGGATTTTGGTGGCTACACCTTC,CASSFGDFGGYTF
NA,TRBV5-5,TRBJ1-1,NA,TGTGCCAGCAGCTTTTCACCAGATGAAGCTTTCTTT,CASSFSPDEAFF
NA,TRBV7-9,TRBJ1-6,TRBD1,TGTGCCAGCAGCTTAGCAAGCGGACAGGGGAATTCACCCCTCCACTTT,CASSLASGQGNSPLHF
NA,TRBV11-2,TRBJ2-1,NA,TGTGCCAGCAGCTTAGCAGGGACTCTCTTGGATGAGCAGTTCTTC,CASSLAGTLLDEQFF
NA,TRBV30,TRBJ1-5,TRBD1,TGTGCCTGGGAACCGGGACAGGGCTATCAGCCCCAGCATTTT,CAWEPGQGYQPQHF
NA,TRBV29-1,TRBJ2-7,NA,TGCAGCGTTGGGAGAGGTATCGGGATCGAGCAGTACTTC,CSVGRGIGIEQYF
NA,TRBV27,TRBJ2-1,TRBD1,TGTGCCAGCAGTTTTTTGAGGGGGCAACGAAGTGAGCAGTTCTTC,CASSFLRGQRSEQFF
NA,TRBV18,TRBJ1-2,NA,TGTGCCAGCTCAGAGAGTGCTCCCTATGGCTACACCTTC,CASSESAPYGYTF
NA,TRBV6-5,TRBJ2-1,NA,TGTGCCAGCAGTCTAGCGTCAGTTAACAATGAGCAGTTCTTC,CASSLASVNNEQFF
NA,TRBV6-6,TRBJ2-4,TRBD2,TGTGCCAGCAGCAATACCCGGGTCCGGGAGGGCATTCAGTACTTC,CASSNTRVREGIQYF
NA,TRBV4-1,TRBJ1-2,TRBD1,TGCGCCAGCAGCCGTGTCCAGGGGGTGTATGGCTACACCTTC,CASSRVQGVYGYTF
once,TRBV7-3,TRBJ2-3,NA,TGTGCCAGCAGCTTAGTGGCGGGGAGGACAGATACGCAGTATTTT,CASSLVAGRTDTQYF
NA,TRBV7-6,TRBJ2-7,TRBD1,TGTGCCAGCAGCTTAGTAGCCACCGGCTTGGGGACAGGGGAAGGCGAGCAGTACTTC,CASSLVATGLGTGEGEQYF
NA,TRBV16,TRBJ1-2,NA,TGTGCCAGCAGCCAATCGGGCAGATCCTCCGATGGCTACACCTTC,CASSQSGRSSDGYTF
few,TRBV9,TRBJ2-1,NA,TGTGCCAGCAGCCCGAAGAGGGAGAGATACAATGAGCAGTTCTTC,CASSPKRERYNEQFF
NA,TRBV7-9,TRBJ2-3,NA,TGTGCCAGCAGCTTAGTCTCCACAGATACGCAGTATTTT,CASSLVSTDTQYF
NA,TRBV7-3,TRBJ2-3,TRBD2,TGTGCCAGCAGCCCGAAGATGGGTTTAGCGGGGGGCGTAGGCACAGATACGCAGTATTTT,CASSPKMGLAGGVGTDTQYF
NA,TRBV15,TRBJ2-7,TRBD1,TGTGCCACCAGCAGAGACTATCCCGGGACAGGGTCCTACGAGCAGTACTTC,CATSRDYPGTGSYEQYF
NA,TRBV6-5,TRBJ2-7,TRBD1,TGTGCCAGCAGAAAAGAACAGGGGAACTCCTACGAGCAGTACTTC,CASRKEQGNSYEQYF
NA,TRBV7-9,TRBJ1-1,TRBD1,TGTGCCAGCAGCTCGGGACAGGGGACCGTGACTTTCTTT,CASSSGQGTVTFF
NA,TRBV5-6,TRBJ1-1,NA,TGTGCCAGCAGCTTGGGGGGCACAGGTCTGAACACTGAAGCTTTCTTT,CASSLGGTGLNTEAFF
NA,TRBV19,TRBJ2-2,NA,TGTGCCAGTAGTATAGATTCGGAGGGTCCCGGGGAGCTGTTTTTT,CASSIDSEGPGELFF
NA,TRBV19,TRBJ2-5,NA,TGTGCCAGTAGTCCTTTACTTGGGCAGACCCAGTACTTC,CASSPLLGQTQYF
NA,TRBV7-6,TRBJ2-7,NA,TGTGCCAGCAGTCCTGTAGCCTCCTACGAGCAGTACTTC,CASSPVASYEQYF
NA,TRBV7-9,TRBJ1-3,NA,TGTGCCAGCAGGAGAACCCCGGACATCAAGGAAAACACCATATATTTT,CASRRTPDIKENTIYF
NA,TRBV6-5,TRBJ1-1,NA,TGTGCCATCGGGGTCCTCACCCTGAACACTGAAGCTTTCTTT,CAIGVLTLNTEAFF
NA,TRBV2,TRBJ1-2,NA,TGTGCCAGCACCCGAGGGTACAACACCTTC,CASTRGYNTF
NA,TRBV6-1,TRBJ1-5,NA,TGTGCCAGCGGGCGGGAGAACAATCAGCCCCAGCATTTT,CASGRENNQPQHF
NA,TRBV5-6,TRBJ1-5,NA,TGTGCCAGCAGCTTGGCAGGCTATAATCAGCCCCAGCATTTT,CASSLAGYNQPQHF
NA,TRBV11-2,TRBJ2-3,NA,TGTGCCAGCAGCCGGATCCAGGGGGGTACAGATACGCAGTATTTT,CASSRIQGGTDTQYF
NA,TRBV5-5,TRBJ1-1,NA,TGTGCCAGCAGCTTGGCGCAGGGGCTCGACACTGAAGCTTTCTTT,CASSLAQGLDTEAFF
few,TRBV25-1,TRBJ2-5,NA,TGTGCCAGCAGGGGCGGGCAAGAGACCCAGTACTTC,CASRGGQETQYF
NA,TRBV6-5,TRBJ2-2,NA,TGTGCCAGCAGTTACTCGGCGGAGAACACCGGGGAGCTGTTTTTT,CASSYSAENTGELFF
once,TRBV6-4,TRBJ2-1,TRBD2,TGTGCCAGCAGCACTAGCGGGGGGGTTAGTGAGCAGTTCTTC,CASSTSGGVSEQFF
NA,TRBV9,TRBJ1-2,NA,TGTGCCAGCAGCGTATGGACGGGCGGCGCGGGAGGCTACACCTTC,CASSVWTGGAGGYTF
NA,TRBV5-1,TRBJ1-2,NA,TGCGCCAGCAGCTTGGATTCTCATGGCTACACCTTC,CASSLDSHGYTF
NA,TRBV2,TRBJ2-4,TRBD1,TGTGCCAGCAGTGCGGGACAGGTAAAAAACATTCAGTACTTC,CASSAGQVKNIQYF
NA,TRBV29-1,TRBJ2-1,TRBD1,TGCAGCGTTGATAGACAGGGGGGGTACAATGAGCAGTTCTTC,CSVDRQGGYNEQFF
NA,TRBV7-3,TRBJ1-2,NA,TGTGCCACGCGGGACTCCACGGGAGGCTACACCTTC,CATRDSTGGYTF
NA,TRBV19,TRBJ2-5,TRBD2,TGTGCCAGTAGTATAGACCTAGCGGCCTGGGGGACCCAGTACTTC,CASSIDLAAWGTQYF
NA,TRBV19,TRBJ1-5,NA,TGTGCCAGTAGTGTAGCTCTCAGACGGGGGGAGCCCCAGCATTTT,CASSVALRRGEPQHF
NA,TRBV7-6,TRBJ1-4,NA,TGTGCCAGCAGCTTAGCGCTCAAGGGGGTCCCACCTTTGAGAGAAAAACTGTTTTTT,CASSLALKGVPPLREKLFF
NA,TRBV10-2,TRBJ1-1,NA,TGCGCCAGCAGTTTCGACCCGGACTCTGAAGCTTTCTTT,CASSFDPDSEAFF
NA,TRBV13,TRBJ2-7,TRBD2,TGTGCCAGCATCTCGCGGGGGAGCTCCTACGAGCAGTACTTC,CASISRGSSYEQYF